The present T cell receptor beta chain was sequenced within a study of shared clonotypes between healthy human individuals (dated by TCRdb to 2018 to 2020). Some background on the complete study: The cohort included a few men and a couple of women between 18 and 49 years of age. For each donor, three plates each were used for CD4 naive and CD4 memory, two plates were used for CD8 naive, and one plate was used for CD8 memory. Blood TCR repertoires of roughly 5 healthy adults were deeply sequenced to estimate repertoire size and the extent of clonotype sharing between individuals. To increase sequencing depth and limit assay-specific biases, TCR repertoire library preparation and sequencing were carried out by different laboratories using diverse techniques. Each donor's leukapheresis produced roughly between roughly 0.85 and 9.5 billion PBMCs.

TCR CDR3 regions were amplified from genomic DNA by multiplex PCR using the deep immunoSEQ assay. Extracted genomic DNA from each cell subset was distributed evenly across all wells of several immunoSEQ 96-well plates, and each plate was treated as a replicate. For sorted subsets, roughly 200 ng of genomic DNA, equivalent to 25,000 to 30,000 T cell genomes, went into each replicate PCR. The purified libraries were quantified using a Qubit 3.0 fluorometer, sized with a Bioanalyzer 2100, and then quantified again using the KAPA Library Quantification kit. Each immunoSEQ 96-well plate was sequenced on its own single-read 150-cycle Illumina NextSeq 550 flow cell. The original pipeline was this. Because the immunoSEQ output included only junctional sequences and no quality scores, the filtering could not be the same as the filtering used for full-length reads. Sequences were annotated with PyIR, a Python wrapper for IgBLAST v1.9, and V/J genes and CDR3 were assigned using IMGT germline references. Reads with weak V/J assignments (E-value above 1e-6), missing CDR3, stop codons, out-of-frame junctions, or ambiguous translated residues were removed. V3J clonotypes were defined as sequences sharing an identical inferred V gene, J gene, and CDR3 amino acid sequence. The percentage overlap between two repertoires was calculated by dividing the number of shared unique clonotypes by the size of the smaller repertoire. Richness of each repertoire was evaluated using RTK rarefaction, the Chao1 estimator, and Recon v2.1 estimates of unobserved clonotypes. Generation probabilities were computed with OLGA for all TCRbeta clonotypes obtained by the gDNA method from a few donors. This is the immuneACCESS table as TCRdb keeps it, with only in-frame sequences that have V and J called. A part of the clones is gone; compared with another copy, unresolved V genes explain less than half, and the rest is unexplained. The D gene and trimming were derived from the DNA, and the V and J assignments and clone size from that table. The sample profile shows 1.5 million to 2.5 million clones; about 95% of them were found once. Roughly 1.2% of the sample rests with the top ten.

CD8 naive samples were CD45RO-negative cells positively selected for CCR7, giving a CD45RA+CCR7+ population that excluded TemRA cells. The donors were healthy, HIV-negative adults who had no recently reported acute infections or vaccinations. Every donor was a Caucasian adult residing in Nashville, Tennessee, USA. Blood was obtained by leukapheresis, after which PBMCs were separated by Ficoll-Histopaque density gradient centrifugation and cryopreserved in liquid nitrogen vapor phase. Analytical flow cytometry was used to check the purity and quantity of each magnetically sorted T cell population. Each sorted fraction had its genomic DNA isolated and then quantified by UV absorbance on a Nanodrop 2000c. The research as a whole found: Rarefaction of sorted-subset datasets indicated incomplete sequencing despite the large sequencing depth. Based on pairwise subsampling, the degree of clonotype sharing among donors was expected to be affected by sequencing depth. Clonotypes shared by all four sorted-subset donors showed higher generation probabilities than non-shared clonotypes. Because the study included only a small number of donors, the genetic and exposure-history diversity represented was limited. Estimated clonotype richness was generally larger for naive than for memory subsets. Sampling was limited to blood, and TCR repertoires in tissue likely differ from TCR repertoires in blood. Across a handful of donors, around 5% of naive CD4, 3.5% of naive CD8, 2.3% of memory CD4, and approximately 0.4% of memory CD8 clonotypes were shared.

Measured from the cysteine to the phenylalanine, the CDR3 is 14 residues long. CDR3 DNA only is kept here, 42 bases in frame from base 1. Reading the germline V gene gives CDR1 ENHRY and CDR2 SYGVKD. Compared with germline, V lacks 5 bases and J lacks 3 bases; bases without a gene match: 2. Worth noting for this clone: Its antigen is still unknown. No qualities accompany the bases; no much larger clone lies one base away.

This receptor was identified in a man aged 18 to 35 in good health. The chain couples TRBV10-3 to TRBJ2-7; 12 nucleotides in the junction match TRBD2. Material for sequencing was naive CD8+ T cells sorted from blood. Sample cell subset or site, as interpreted from the label and publication: CD45RA+CCR7+. For the CDR3, the sequence is CAISRTSGDYEQYF. The nucleotide sequence reads TGTGCCATCAGTAGGACTAGCGGGGACTACGAGCAGTACTTC.